This T cell receptor beta chain is drawn from a study of shared clonotypes between healthy human individuals. Broader study findings: Naive subsets, compared against memory subsets, generally had larger estimated richness values.

The assay was immunoSEQ multiplex PCR, and TCRdb's table has in-frame clones only and misses some. The sample comprises roughly 640,000 clones, more than 95% of which are singletons, and 0.057% rests with the top ten. Every one of the donors was a Caucasian adult that lived in Nashville, Tennessee. Concerning this clone itself: Its matching antigen is unknown.

Germline-derived CDR1 and CDR2 are SNHLY and FYNNEI. This CDR3 has 12 residues. V dropped 5 bases and J dropped 1 base, with 5 bases sitting between them. The rearrangement joins TRBV2 to TRBJ1-1; no clear D. The sequenced sample consisted of naive CD4+ T cells sorted from blood. Subset: CD45RA+ positively selected. This clonotype originated in a woman in her 30s in good health. The CDR3 DNA is TGTGCCAGCAGTAAGGGGAACACTGAAGCTTTCTTT. The encoded protein is CASSKGNTEAFF.